The clone carrying this TCR beta chain is a singleton in its sample. The antigen is not known. The data belong to a study of cytomegalovirus exposure and HLA in healthy donors. The trim removed 5 bases at V and 7 bases at J, leaving 5 bases unmatched. The CDR3 consists of 13 residues. Germline V gives CDR1 MNHNS, CDR2 SASEGT. The donors, nominally healthy at sampling, likely had unrecorded immune exposures. Study-wide results and caveats: Highest at DRB1 and lowest at HLA-C, TCR association rates differed among HLA loci in a later analysis. Presence/absence analyses assumed roughly uniform sequencing depth across donors.

Primers included in the PCR were 60 Vbeta and 13 Jbeta primers. Produced via immunoSEQ multiplex PCR; TCRdb's table is partial and in-frame only. Here the sample spans 95,000 to 150,000 clones, around three quarters being singletons. This sequence originates from a female donor in good health and CMV-seronegative. Source material: PBMCs. This sequence joins TRBV6-1 and TRBJ1-5; 7 nucleotides line up with TRBD1. CDR3 residues: CASSTGVSQPQHF. In DNA form, the CDR3 reads TGTGCCAGCAGTACAGGGGTGAGCCAGCCCCAGCATTTT.